This TCR beta chain was observed in a study of cytomegalovirus exposure and HLA in healthy donors. Points from the study as a whole: Certain sequence variants were highly shared and formed a cluster, and this cluster was likely a sequencing artifact. In a later analysis, most CMV-associated TCR beta chains appeared HLA-restricted. In a later analysis, an Asian-associated ancestry cluster reportedly showed fewer N-insertions than the approximately 700-donor mean.

The CDR3 totals 15 residues. Germline CDR1 reads PRHDT; CDR2 reads FYEKMQ (reference sequence). V lost 6 bases to trimming and J lost 1 base; unmatched junction nucleotides: 3. 60 Vbeta and 13 Jbeta primers were used in PCR. Sequencing used immunoSEQ multiplex PCR; TCRdb keeps in-frame clones, though not all of them. The sample lists roughly 100,000 clones; 55% to 80% were seen once. Details on this clone: Antigen specificity is unknown.

Sequencing was done on a sample of PBMCs. This TCR was sampled from a man aged 35 to 55 in good health and CMV-seronegative. This chain links TRBV13 with TRBJ1-4, with TRBD1 matching over 9 bases. The CDR3 here is CASRYRGQTNEKLFF. DNA for the CDR3: TGTGCCAGCAGATACAGGGGGCAAACTAATGAAAAACTGTTTTTT.